What follows are 24 T cell receptor beta chains derived from one specimen sequenced in a study of blood T cell repertoires in COVID-19. The assay was immunoSEQ multiplex PCR, and TCRdb's table has in-frame clones only and misses some. The sample shows about 230,000 clones, around 84% of them seen only once. Material: peripheral blood. These TCRs come from a man in his fifties or sixties with COVID-19, enrolled during active disease.

The chain joins TRBV3-1 (or the pseudogene TRBV3-2) to TRBJ1-1, with no clear D. The CDR3 has 15 residues. Germline V gene data show CDR1 as LGHDT and CDR2 as YNNKEL (reference sequence). Trimming took off 4 bases at V and 4 bases at J, with 16 bases between the two ends. The CDR3 DNA sequence: TGTGCCAGCAGCCCCCGCCTACTACAACGCACTGAAGCTTTCTTT. The encoded protein is CASSPRLLQRTEAFF.

This rearrangement joins TRBV5-1 to TRBJ2-1; 8 nucleotides line up with TRBD2. The trim removed 4 bases at V and 6 bases at J, leaving 12 bases unmatched. Germline lookup yields CDR1 SGHRS and CDR2 YFSETQ. The CDR3 contains 16 residues. The CDR3 region is CASSDGGGTGGNEQFF. The CDR3 DNA is TGCGCCAGCAGCGACGGCGGGGGGACGGGGGGCAATGAGCAGTTCTTC.

Details on this clone: The same CDR3 also results from other DNA sequences found in this sample. The genes are TRBV6-5 and TRBJ2-7, with TRBD1 identical over 9 bases. In germline, CDR1 is MNHEY, CDR2 SVGAGI. CDR3 size: 15 residues. V trimming: 2 bases; J trimming: 2 bases; junction bases outside the gene matches: 4. CDR3 bases: TGTGCCAGCAGTTACCGCGGACAGGGGACCTACGAGCAGTACTTC. Translation: CASSYRGQGTYEQYF.

The gene calls are TRBV6-5 and TRBJ2-7; the match to TRBD2 covers 12 bases. CDR3 length: 15 amino acids. Germline V gives CDR1 MNHEY, CDR2 SVGAGI. The V gene end was trimmed by 6 bases and the J gene end by 3 bases; junction bases not matched to a gene: 6. The CDR3 DNA follows: TGTGCCAGCAGGGGTCTAGCGGGGGGGCTCTACGAGCAGTACTTC. This encodes CASRGLAGGLYEQYF.

The chain is built from TRBV12-2 and TRBJ2-1; TRBD2 reflects the table's D call only, with no check against the DNA. TRBV12-2 is noted as a pseudogene. The CDR3 extends over 17 amino acids. This CDR3 reads CASRPPTSGREKNEQFF. CDR3 sequence (DNA): TGTGCAAGTCGCCCTCCCACTAGCGGGAGGGAGAAAAATGAGCAGTTCTTC.

The V and J genes are TRBV29-1 and TRBJ2-5; D may be TRBD2 (5 bases). Per germline, CDR1 SQVTM and CDR2 ANQGSEA. The CDR3 totals 12 residues. Trimming removed 4 bases from V and 2 bases from J, with 8 bases in between. As DNA, the CDR3 is TGCAGCGTTGGGACTTCGCAAGAGACCCAGTACTTC. Its translation: CSVGTSQETQYF.

The rearrangement uses TRBV19 and TRBJ1-2, with D unresolved. The CDR3 sequence is 14 residues long. Trimming stripped 4 bases from V and 3 bases from J, with 12 bases between. CDR1 LNHDA and CDR2 SQIVND come from the germline V gene (reference sequence). In DNA, the CDR3 is TGTGCCAGTAGTACCATAGACAAGGACTATGGCTACACCTTC. Amino acid sequence: CASSTIDKDYGYTF.

This clone was recorded once. V gene TRBV7-2 combines with J gene TRBJ1-2; 10 bases align to TRBD1. The CDR3 loop spans 13 amino acids. V was pared by 5 bases and J by 7 bases, with 4 bases of the junction left unmatched. Germline assignment: CDR1 SGHTA and CDR2 FQGNSA. The CDR3 reads CASSPGQGTGYTF. The CDR3 region has the DNA TGTGCCAGCAGCCCGGGACAGGGGACTGGCTACACCTTC.

The V gene is TRBV7-3, the J gene TRBJ2-7, with TRBD1 identical over 7 bases. Germline values: CDR1 SGHTA, CDR2 FQGTGA. CDR3 size: 13 residues. The trim removed 3 bases at V and 5 bases at J, leaving 4 bases unmatched. DNA for the CDR3: TGTGCCAGCAGCTTTTCGACAGGGCACGAGCAGTACTTC. Translated: CASSFSTGHEQYF.

Only one count was recorded for this clone. This sequence joins TRBV2 and TRBJ2-2; 10 bases map to TRBD2. Germline-derived CDR1 and CDR2 are SNHLY and FYNNEI. The CDR3 is 15 residues long. Trimming at V came to 5 bases and at J to 6 bases, leaving 6 bases not matched to a gene. CDR3 coding DNA: TGTGCCAGCAGTCACAGCGGGGGGGCCCCCGGGGAGCTGTTTTTT. It yields the protein CASSHSGGAPGELFF.

The chain uses TRBV19 and TRBJ2-7; D is perhaps TRBD1 (6 bases). The germline V gene encodes CDR1 LNHDA and CDR2 SQIVND (reference sequence). This CDR3 comprises 16 residues. Trimming stripped 3 bases from V and 0 bases from J, with 15 bases between. For the CDR3, the DNA is TGTGCCAGTAGTATGAGAGGACAGAGCAGCTCCTACGAGCAGTACTTC. It is translated as CASSMRGQSSSYEQYF. Based on the CDR3 plus reference TRBV19 and TRBJ2-7, the full variable domain is DGGITQSPKYLFRKEGQNVTLSCEQNLNHDAMYWYRQDPGQGLRLIYYSQIVNDFQKGDIAEGYSVSREKKESFPLTVTSAQKNPTAFYLCASSMRGQSSSYEQYFGPGTRLTVT.

V is TRBV10-3 and J is TRBJ2-3, with 10 nucleotides matching TRBD2. CDR1 is ENHRY and CDR2 is SYGVKD in the germline V gene. CDR3 size: 18 residues. With 6 bases clipped from V and 1 base from J, the junction kept 13 bases outside the gene matches. The DNA of the CDR3 is TGTGCCATCAGGAAGATGGCTCCCGGGACTAGCGGCACAGATACGCAGTATTTT. This gives the protein CAIRKMAPGTSGTDTQYF.

The J gene is TRBJ2-7, the V gene TRBV4-1, with D tentatively TRBD1 (6 bases). V shed 0 bases and J shed 7 bases, with 13 bases lying between them. The CDR3 loop spans 14 amino acids. Germline values: CDR1 MGHRA, CDR2 YSYEKL. The DNA of the CDR3 is TGCGCCAGCAGCCAAGACTACGGCAGGGGAGAGCAGTACTTC. Translation: CASSQDYGRGEQYF.

The V and J genes are TRBV27 and TRBJ1-2, with unresolved D. Germline CDR1 reads MNHEY; CDR2 reads SMNVEV (reference sequence). The length of the CDR3 is 14 residues. Trimming removed 5 bases at V and 0 bases at J, with 10 bases between. The CDR3 loop is CASSSTQANYGYTF. CDR3 in DNA: TGTGCCAGCAGTAGCACCCAGGCTAACTATGGCTACACCTTC.

The chain uses TRBV12-3 or TRBV12-4 and TRBJ2-1; 8 positions match TRBD2. The CDR3 has 13 amino acids. The junction had 5 bases not matched to a gene; V was cut back by 4 bases and J by 9 bases. Here the CDR3 DNA reads TGTGCCAGCAGTTATTCTAGCGGGCGTGAGCAGTTCTTC. It encodes CASSYSSGREQFF.

V usage is TRBV6-5 and J usage is TRBJ2-3; 10 bases map to TRBD2. With V trimmed by 6 bases and J by 1 base, 1 base remained unmatched. CDR1 MNHEY and CDR2 SVGAGI come from the germline V gene. CDR3 size: 14 residues. The CDR3 coding sequence is TGTGCCAGCAGGGGGACTAGCGGCACAGATACGCAGTATTTT. It translates to CASRGTSGTDTQYF.

The V call is TRBV14, the J call TRBJ1-2; a possible D gene is TRBD1 (6 bases). The CDR3 runs 16 residues. Trimming stripped 4 bases from V and 9 bases from J, with 24 bases between. Per the germline V gene, CDR1 is SGHDN and CDR2 is FVKESK. The CDR3 loop reads CASSRRTGSKPGSYTF. The CDR3 DNA is TGTGCCAGCAGCCGTAGAACAGGGTCGAAGCCCGGTAGCTACACCTTC. The whole variable domain, filled in from reference TRBV14 and TRBJ1-2, reads EAGVTQFPSHSVIEKGQTVTLRCDPISGHDNLYWYRRVMGKEIKFLLHFVKESKQDESGMPNNRFLAERTGGTYSTLKVQPAELEDSGVYFCASSRRTGSKPGSYTFGSGTRLTVV.

V usage is TRBV30 and J usage is TRBJ2-5, with 7 bases aligning to TRBD2. This CDR3 is 15 amino acids long. V lost 2 bases to trimming and J lost 5 bases; unmatched junction nucleotides: 11. CDR1 and CDR2 from the germline V gene are GTSNPN and SVGIG (reference sequence). CDR3 sequence: CAWSSLGGATETQYF. The CDR3 bases are TGTGCCTGGAGTTCACTGGGAGGGGCGACGGAGACCCAGTACTTC.

CDR3 sequence reads: CASSLGSWGSSGSTGELFF. CDR3 bases: TGTGCCAGCAGCCTAGGTTCCTGGGGTTCTAGCGGGAGCACCGGGGAGCTGTTTTTT. The rearrangement links TRBV11-2 to TRBJ2-2, with 10 nucleotides matching TRBD2. The CDR3 contains 19 residues. Trimming at V came to 5 bases and at J to 4 bases, leaving 16 bases not matched to a gene. Germline V gives CDR1 SGHAT, CDR2 FQNNGV.

The V and J genes are TRBV2 and TRBJ2-7; D call uncertain. Trimming took 3 bases from V and 4 from J, leaving 16 bases between them. The CDR3 length is 15 residues. CDR1 and CDR2 from the germline V gene are SNHLY and FYNNEI. As DNA, the CDR3 is TGTGCCAGCAGTGACGGCCAGGTAATAAGGTACGAGCAGTACTTC. This codes for CASSDGQVIRYEQYF.

The chain links TRBV6-5 to TRBJ2-7; 7 bases fit TRBD1. The V gene's germline CDR1 is MNHEY and CDR2 SVGAGI. With V trimmed by 6 bases and J by 2 bases, 7 bases remained unmatched. This CDR3 has 14 residues. CDR3 bases: TGTGCCAGCAGGGGGACAGACCTCACCTACGAGCAGTACTTC. Residues: CASRGTDLTYEQYF.

The J gene is TRBJ2-1, the V gene TRBV11-3; the match to TRBD1 covers 9 bases. The CDR3 covers 16 residues. The junction had 7 bases not matched to a gene; V was cut back by 1 base and J by 6 bases. Looked up from germline, CDR1 is SGHNT and CDR2 is YENEEA. DNA for the CDR3: TGTGCCAGCAGCTTAGTTGGACAGGGGTTAAGCAATGAGCAGTTCTTC. Translated, it gives CASSLVGQGLSNEQFF. Supplemented by reference TRBV11-3 and TRBJ2-1, the full variable domain reads EAGVVQSPRYKIIEKKQPVAFWCNPISGHNTLYWYLQNLGQGPELLIRYENEEAVDDSQLPKDRFSAERLKGVDSTLKIQPAELGDSAVYLCASSLVGQGLSNEQFFGPGTRLTVL.

The V call is TRBV21-1, the J call TRBJ2-7; TRBD1, the table's D call, was not compared with the DNA. TRBV21-1 is annotated as a pseudogene. The CDR3 extends over 17 amino acids. The CDR3 DNA reads TGTGCCAGCAGCAAAAATGTGGACAGCTCACCGGGGTACGAGCAGTACTTC. This gives the protein CASSKNVDSSPGYEQYF.

This chain links TRBV18 with TRBJ1-1; D perhaps matches TRBD1 (6 bases). CDR3 length: 17 residues. Germline CDR1 and CDR2: KGHSH and LQKENI. V was cut by 3 bases and J by 3 bases, with 20 bases left in between. CDR3 protein: CASSPRLIQGKDTEAFF. As DNA, the CDR3 is TGTGCCAGCTCACCTAGGCTCATACAGGGTAAGGACACTGAAGCTTTCTTT.